This T cell receptor beta chain was sequenced in a study of shared clonotypes between healthy human individuals. The V end was cut by 3 bases, the J end by 9 bases, with 15 bases between. This CDR3 contains 15 residues. Germline CDR1 is SGHVS and CDR2 is FNYEAQ. Original processing methods: ImmunoSEQ only sent back junction sequences with no quality scores, so filtering was done differently. Produced via immunoSEQ multiplex PCR; TCRdb's table is partial and in-frame only. Clone size and V and J calls were adopted from that table, with D and trimming inferred from the DNA. Among 450,000 to 650,000 clones listed, around 80% were seen once. This clone was picked up a small number of times.

The chain combines TRBV7-6 with TRBJ1-6; no reliable D call. The sequencing input was PBMCs. The receptor was isolated from a woman between 40 and 50 years old in good health. Some clones in this sample may be carry-over from other donors' samples. In nucleotides, the CDR3 is TGTGCCAGCAGCTTGGAGGGTGGGAAAGTTTCACCCCTCCACTTT. Residues: CASSLEGGKVSPLHF.